This T cell receptor beta chain was identified in a study of identical twins. The germline V gene has CDR1 SGHTA and CDR2 FQGNSA. V lost 2 bases to trimming and J lost 0 bases; unmatched junction nucleotides: 7. The CDR3 length is 17 residues. This clonotype was detected a few times. Each cDNA held unique molecular identifiers, and template switching gave it a universal primer site. TCRdb redid the calling of the 5' RACE reads with MiXCR, one entry per CDR3 protein. The table records 500,000 to 650,000 distinct CDR3 sequences, about 7.6% of them present only once. The same data also went into a second study, on yellow fever vaccine responses in identical twins.

Material: PBMCs. The gene calls are TRBV7-2 and TRBJ1-1; 9 bases agree with TRBD1. The clonotype comes from a woman younger than 35 in good health. The CDR3 DNA reads as TGTGCCAGCAGCTTAACTGGGACAGGGCTCATGAACACTGAAGCTTTCTTT. It specifies CASSLTGTGLMNTEAFF.